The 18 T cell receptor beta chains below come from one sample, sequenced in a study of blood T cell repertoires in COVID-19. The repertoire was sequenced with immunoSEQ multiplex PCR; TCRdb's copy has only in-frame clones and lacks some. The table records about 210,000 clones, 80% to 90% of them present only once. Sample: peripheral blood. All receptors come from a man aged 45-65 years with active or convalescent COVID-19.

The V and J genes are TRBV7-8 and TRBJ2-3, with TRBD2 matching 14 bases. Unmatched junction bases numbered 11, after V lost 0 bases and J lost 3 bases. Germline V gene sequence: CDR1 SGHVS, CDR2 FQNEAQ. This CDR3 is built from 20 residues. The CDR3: CASSLADRLAGGLRTDTQYF. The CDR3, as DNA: TGTGCCAGCAGCTTAGCGGACCGACTAGCGGGGGGGTTGAGGACAGATACGCAGTATTTT.

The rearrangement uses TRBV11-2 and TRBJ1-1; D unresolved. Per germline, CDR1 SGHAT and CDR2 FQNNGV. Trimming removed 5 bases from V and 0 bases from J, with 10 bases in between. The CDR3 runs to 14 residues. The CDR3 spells CASSPAGVNTEAFF. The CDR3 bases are TGTGCCAGCAGCCCCGCGGGTGTGAACACTGAAGCTTTCTTT. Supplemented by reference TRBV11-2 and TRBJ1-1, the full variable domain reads EAGVAQSPRYKIIEKRQSVAFWCNPISGHATLYWYQQILGQGPKLLIQFQNNGVVDDSQLPKDRFSAERLKGVDSTLKIQPAKLEDSAVYLCASSPAGVNTEAFFGQGTRLTVV.

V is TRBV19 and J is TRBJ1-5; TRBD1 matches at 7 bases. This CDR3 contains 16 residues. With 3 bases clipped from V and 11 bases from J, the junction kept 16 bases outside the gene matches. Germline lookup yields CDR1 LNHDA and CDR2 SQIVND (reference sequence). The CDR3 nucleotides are TGTGCCAGTAGTATTTCGCAGGGGGGAACGGACTGGGCCCAGCATTTT. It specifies CASSISQGGTDWAQHF.

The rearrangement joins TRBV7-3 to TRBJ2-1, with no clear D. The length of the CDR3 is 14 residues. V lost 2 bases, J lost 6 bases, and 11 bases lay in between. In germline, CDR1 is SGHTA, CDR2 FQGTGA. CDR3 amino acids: CASSLPSLVNEQFF. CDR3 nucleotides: TGTGCCAGCAGCTTACCCTCCCTAGTCAATGAGCAGTTCTTC. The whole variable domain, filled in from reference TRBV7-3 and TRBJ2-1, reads GAGVSQTPSNKVTEKGKYVELRCDPISGHTALYWYRQSLGQGPEFLIYFQGTGAADDSGLPNDRFFAVRPEGSVSTLKIQRTERGDSAVYLCASSLPSLVNEQFFGPGTRLTVL.

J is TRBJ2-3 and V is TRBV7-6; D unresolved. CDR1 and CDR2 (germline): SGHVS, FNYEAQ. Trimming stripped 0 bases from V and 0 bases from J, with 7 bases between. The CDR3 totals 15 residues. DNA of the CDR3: TGTGCCAGCAGCTTAGCTCAAGCGAGCACAGATACGCAGTATTTT. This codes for CASSLAQASTDTQYF.

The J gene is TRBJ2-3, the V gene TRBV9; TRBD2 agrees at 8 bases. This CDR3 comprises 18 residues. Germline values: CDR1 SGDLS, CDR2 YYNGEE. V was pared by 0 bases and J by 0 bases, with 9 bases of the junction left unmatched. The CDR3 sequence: CASSVGPYLAGSTDTQYF. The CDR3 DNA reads TGTGCCAGCAGCGTAGGACCTTATCTAGCGGGCAGCACAGATACGCAGTATTTT.

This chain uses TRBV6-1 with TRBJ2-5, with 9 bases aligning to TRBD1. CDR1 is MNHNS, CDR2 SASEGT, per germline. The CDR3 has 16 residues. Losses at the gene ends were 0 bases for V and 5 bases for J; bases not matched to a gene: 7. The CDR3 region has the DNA TGTGCCAGCAGTGAAGCGAGACAGGGGGGCGCTGAGACCCAGTACTTC. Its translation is CASSEARQGGAETQYF.

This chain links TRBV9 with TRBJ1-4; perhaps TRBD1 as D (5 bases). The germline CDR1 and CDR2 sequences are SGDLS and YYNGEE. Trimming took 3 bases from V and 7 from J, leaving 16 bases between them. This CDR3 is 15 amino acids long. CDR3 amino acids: CASSARQGRGEKLFF. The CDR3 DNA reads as TGTGCCAGCAGCGCCCGGCAGGGAAGAGGTGAAAAACTGTTTTTT.

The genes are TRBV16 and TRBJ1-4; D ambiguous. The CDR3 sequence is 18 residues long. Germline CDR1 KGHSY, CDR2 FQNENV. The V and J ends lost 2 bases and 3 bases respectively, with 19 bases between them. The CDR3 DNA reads TGTGCCAGCAGCCAAATCATGCCCATCAGGCCACCTAATGAAAAACTGTTTTTT. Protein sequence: CASSQIMPIRPPNEKLFF.

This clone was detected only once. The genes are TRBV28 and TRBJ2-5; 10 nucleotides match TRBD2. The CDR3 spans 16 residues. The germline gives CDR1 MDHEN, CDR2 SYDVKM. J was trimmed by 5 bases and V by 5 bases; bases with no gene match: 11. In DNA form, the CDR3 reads TGTGCCAGCAGTCCACCCGTGAGCGGGAGGGCCGAGACCCAGTACTTC. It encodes CASSPPVSGRAETQYF.

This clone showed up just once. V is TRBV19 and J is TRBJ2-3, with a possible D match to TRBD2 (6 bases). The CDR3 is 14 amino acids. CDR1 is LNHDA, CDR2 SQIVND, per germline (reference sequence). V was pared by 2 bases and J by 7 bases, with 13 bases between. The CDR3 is CASSILFGGNTQYF. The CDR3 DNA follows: TGTGCCAGTAGTATACTGTTCGGGGGAAATACGCAGTATTTT.

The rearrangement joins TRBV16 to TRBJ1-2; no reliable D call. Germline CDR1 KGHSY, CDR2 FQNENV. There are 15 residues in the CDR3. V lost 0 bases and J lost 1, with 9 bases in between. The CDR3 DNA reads TGTGCCAGCAGCCAATCTCACAGTAATAACTATGGCTACACCTTC. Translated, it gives CASSQSHSNNYGYTF.

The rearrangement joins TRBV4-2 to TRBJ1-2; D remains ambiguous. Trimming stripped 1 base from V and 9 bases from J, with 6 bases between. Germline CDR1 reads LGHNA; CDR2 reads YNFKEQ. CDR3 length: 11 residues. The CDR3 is CASSQGERYTF. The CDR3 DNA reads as TGTGCCAGCAGCCAAGGCGAACGCTACACCTTC.

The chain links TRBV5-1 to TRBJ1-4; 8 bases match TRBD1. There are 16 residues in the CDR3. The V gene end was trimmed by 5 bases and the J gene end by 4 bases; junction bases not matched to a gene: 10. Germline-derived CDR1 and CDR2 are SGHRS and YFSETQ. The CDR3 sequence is CASRPRQGLVNEKLFF. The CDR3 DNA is TGCGCCAGCAGGCCGCGACAGGGGCTGGTTAATGAAAAACTGTTTTTT. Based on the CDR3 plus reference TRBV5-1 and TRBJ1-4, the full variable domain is KAGVTQTPRYLIKTRGQQVTLSCSPISGHRSVSWYQQTPGQGLQFLFEYFSETQRNKGNFPGRFSGRQFSNSRSEMNVSTLELGDSALYLCASRPRQGLVNEKLFFGSGTQLSVL.

The CDR3: CSVESPDSSVSTQYF. CDR3 bases: TGCAGCGTTGAGTCCCCGGACTCCTCCGTTAGTACGCAGTATTTT. The chain recombines TRBV29-1 with TRBJ2-3, with D possibly TRBD2 on 5 matching bases. In germline, CDR1 is SQVTM, CDR2 ANQGSEA. Trimming pared 3 bases from V and 8 bases from J, leaving 21 bases between. This CDR3 is built from 15 residues.

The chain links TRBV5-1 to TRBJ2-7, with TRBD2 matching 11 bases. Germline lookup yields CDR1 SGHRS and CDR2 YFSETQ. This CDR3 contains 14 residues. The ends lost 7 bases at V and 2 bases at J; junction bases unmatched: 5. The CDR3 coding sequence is TGCGCCAGCGACCTGGGACTAGCGGCCTACGAGCAGTACGTC. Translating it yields CASDLGLAAYEQYV.

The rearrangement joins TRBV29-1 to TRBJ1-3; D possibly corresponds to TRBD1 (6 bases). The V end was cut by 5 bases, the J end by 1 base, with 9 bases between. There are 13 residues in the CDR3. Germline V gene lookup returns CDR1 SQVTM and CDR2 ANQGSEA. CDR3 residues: CSVRTESGNTIYF. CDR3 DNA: TGCAGCGTTCGGACAGAATCTGGAAACACCATATATTTT.

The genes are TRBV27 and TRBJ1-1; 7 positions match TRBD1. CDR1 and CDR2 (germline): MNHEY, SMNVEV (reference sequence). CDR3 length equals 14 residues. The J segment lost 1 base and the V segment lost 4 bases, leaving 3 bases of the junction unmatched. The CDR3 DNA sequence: TGTGCCAGCAGTTCGGCAGGGGGGAACACTGAAGCTTTCTTT. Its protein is CASSSAGGNTEAFF.